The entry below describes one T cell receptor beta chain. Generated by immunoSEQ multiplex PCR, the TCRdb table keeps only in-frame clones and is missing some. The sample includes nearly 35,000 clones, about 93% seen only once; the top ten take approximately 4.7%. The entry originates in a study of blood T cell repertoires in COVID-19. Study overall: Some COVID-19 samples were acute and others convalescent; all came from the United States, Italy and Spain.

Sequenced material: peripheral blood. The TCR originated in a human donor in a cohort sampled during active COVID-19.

CDR3 protein: CASSLAPSEKLFF. The DNA of the CDR3 is TGTGCCAGCAGCTTAGCGCCGAGTGAAAAACTGTTTTTT. V usage is TRBV7-9 and J usage is TRBJ1-4; D is unresolved. CDR1 is SEHNR, CDR2 FQNEAQ, per germline (reference sequence). V was shortened by 0 bases and J by 7 bases, with 6 bases between the two germline ends. CDR3 length: 13 amino acids.